These 11 T cell receptor beta chains came from one sample sequenced in a study of T cell responses to AZD1222 COVID-19 vaccine. Profiling relied on immunoSEQ multiplex PCR, and the TCRdb table lists in-frame clones only, not all of them. In the table there are some 160,000 clones, 85% to 95% of which are singletons. The sequenced sample was peripheral blood, obtained on day 0 of AZD1222 vaccination. All receptors come from an adult in good health.

The chain joins TRBV20-1 to TRBJ1-5; D remains unclear. This CDR3 contains 14 residues. The germline gives CDR1 DFQATT, CDR2 SNEGSKA (reference sequence). V was clipped by 3 bases and J by 5 bases, with 14 bases between them. CDR3 in DNA: TGCAGTGCTAGTCTAGGCCTTGAAGATCAGCCCCAGCATTTT. Translation gives CSASLGLEDQPQHF.

The chain is built from TRBV4-3 and TRBJ2-5; D might be TRBD1 (7 bases). This CDR3 contains 15 residues. Germline CDR1 reads LGHNA; CDR2 reads YSLEER. Trimming stripped 0 bases from V and 5 bases from J, with 13 bases between. CDR3 in amino acids: CASSQDGGGTETQYF. CDR3 sequence (DNA): TGCGCCAGCAGCCAAGATGGAGGGGGCACGGAGACCCAGTACTTC.

The chain employs TRBV6-2 or TRBV6-3 and TRBJ1-5, with 7 bases lining up with TRBD1. The CDR3 has 16 amino acids. Germline values: CDR1 MNHEY, CDR2 SVGEGT. Trimming removed 6 bases from V and 3 bases from J; junction bases left unmatched: 11. The CDR3 nucleotides read TGTGCCAGCAGCCCCGCCGCTACAGGGGCCAATCAGCCCCAGCATTTT. Its protein product is CASSPAATGANQPQHF.

This clone was observed once. The V call is TRBV29-1, the J call TRBJ1-1, with 8 positions matching TRBD1. J gave up 3 bases and V 7 bases, and 7 bases lay outside the gene matches. Germline V gene lookup returns CDR1 SQVTM and CDR2 ANQGSEA. This CDR3 has 13 amino acids. CDR3 amino acids: CSAAQGADTEAFF. The CDR3 bases are TGCAGCGCCGCCCAGGGGGCAGACACTGAAGCTTTCTTT.

This clone has only a few counts. In DNA, the CDR3 is TGTGCCAGTAGTTATTCTGGAAACACCATATATTTT. Amino acid sequence: CASSYSGNTIYF. The chain links TRBV19 to TRBJ1-3; no definite D call. V shed 5 bases and J shed 1 base, with 3 bases lying between them. Germline V gene data show CDR1 as LNHDA and CDR2 as SQIVND (reference sequence). This CDR3 spans 12 amino acids.

This chain uses TRBV5-4 with TRBJ1-2; D is perhaps TRBD1 (6 bases). The germline gives CDR1 SGHNT, CDR2 YYREEE (reference sequence). Trimming removed 4 bases at V and 3 bases at J, with 13 bases between. The CDR3 runs 14 residues. The CDR3 nucleotides read TGTGCCAGCAGCCTAGGACAGCTGGACTATGGCTACACCTTC. Protein: CASSLGQLDYGYTF.

The rearrangement links TRBV6-6 to TRBJ1-1, with D unresolved. This CDR3 has 13 amino acids. The germline V and J ends were trimmed by 0 bases and 2 bases, with 4 bases remaining between them. Germline V gene sequence: CDR1 MNHNY, CDR2 SVGAGI (reference sequence). CDR3 sequence (DNA): TGTGCCAGCAGTTACTCGATTAACACTGAAGCTTTCTTT. Translating it yields CASSYSINTEAFF.

The chain links TRBV7-9 to TRBJ2-5, with D uncertain. Trimming shortened V by 0 bases and J by 4 bases, and 6 bases separated the two germline ends. CDR1 SEHNR and CDR2 FQNEAQ come from the germline V gene (reference sequence). The CDR3 sequence is 13 residues long. The CDR3 region is CASSLARGETQYF. For the CDR3, the DNA is TGTGCCAGCAGCTTAGCGCGTGGAGAGACCCAGTACTTC.

The chain uses TRBV7-9 and TRBJ2-3; possibly TRBD1 for D (5 bases). The germline CDR1 and CDR2 sequences are SEHNR and FQNEAQ (reference sequence). The CDR3 loop spans 15 amino acids. V lost 3 bases to trimming and J lost 4 bases, with 14 bases between them. The CDR3 nucleotides read TGTGCCAGCAGCTTTCGGCAGGGTGAGCCAGATACGCAGTATTTT. Encoded protein: CASSFRQGEPDTQYF.

The chain combines TRBV5-1 with TRBJ2-5, with D possibly TRBD1 on 6 matching bases. The CDR3 is made up of 14 amino acids. The germline V gene encodes CDR1 SGHRS and CDR2 YFSETQ. V was clipped by 4 bases and J by 6 bases, with 16 bases between them. Here the CDR3 DNA reads TGCGCCAGCAGCGCCGCGGAAGGGGGACAGACCCAGTACTTC. It specifies CASSAAEGGQTQYF.

This clone came up once. The chain employs TRBV7-9 and TRBJ1-2; TRBD1 might be the D (6 bases). The V end lost 5 bases, the J end lost 8 bases, and 15 bases lay between the germline ends. Germline lookup yields CDR1 SEHNR and CDR2 FQNEAQ (reference sequence). This CDR3 contains 13 residues. CDR3 nucleotide sequence: TGTGCCAGCAGCGTCAACAGGGCTGGCGGCTACACCTTC. Its translation: CASSVNRAGGYTF. The entire variable domain, with the rest obtained from reference TRBV7-9 and TRBJ1-2, is as follows: DTGVSQNPRHKITKRGQNVTFRCDPISEHNRLYWYRQTLGQGPEFLTYFQNEAQLEKSRLLSDRFSAERPKGSFSTLEIQRTEQGDSAMYLCASSVNRAGGYTFGSGTRLTVV.